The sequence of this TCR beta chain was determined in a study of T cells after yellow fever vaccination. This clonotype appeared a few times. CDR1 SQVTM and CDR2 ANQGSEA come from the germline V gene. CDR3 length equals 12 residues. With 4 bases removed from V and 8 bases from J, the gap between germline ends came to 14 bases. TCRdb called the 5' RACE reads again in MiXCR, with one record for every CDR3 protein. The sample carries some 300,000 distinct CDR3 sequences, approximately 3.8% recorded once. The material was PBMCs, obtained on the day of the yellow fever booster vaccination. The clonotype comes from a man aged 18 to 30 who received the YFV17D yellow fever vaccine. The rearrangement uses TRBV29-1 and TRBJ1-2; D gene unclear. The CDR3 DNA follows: TGCAGCGTTGCGGAGGGCCGAGGGGGCTACACCTTC. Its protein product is CSVAEGRGGYTF.